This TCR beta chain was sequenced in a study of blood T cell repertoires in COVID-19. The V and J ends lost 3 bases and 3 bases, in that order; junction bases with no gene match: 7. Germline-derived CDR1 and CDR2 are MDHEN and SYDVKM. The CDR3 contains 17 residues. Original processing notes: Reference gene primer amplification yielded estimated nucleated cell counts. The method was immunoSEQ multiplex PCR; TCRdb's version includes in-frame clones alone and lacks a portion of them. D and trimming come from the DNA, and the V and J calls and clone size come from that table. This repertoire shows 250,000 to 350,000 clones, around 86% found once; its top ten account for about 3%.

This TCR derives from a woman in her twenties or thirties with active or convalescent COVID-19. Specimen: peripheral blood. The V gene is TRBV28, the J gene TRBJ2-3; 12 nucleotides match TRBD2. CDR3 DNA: TGTGCCAGCAGTTTCGCTAGCGGGGGGGCCCTAACAGATACGCAGTATTTT. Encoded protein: CASSFASGGALTDTQYF.